Each of the 30 T cell receptor beta chains below was sequenced from the same sample in a study of CD8 T cells in ankylosing spondylitis. TCRdb processed the 5' RACE reads anew with MiXCR; each CDR3 protein has one entry. Altogether around 180,000 distinct CDR3 sequences are present, over 10% being singletons, with the ten largest covering around 10%. Sequencing input: blood, either unsorted or a sorted T cell fraction (not recorded which). The source of these receptors is a female donor with ankylosing spondylitis or in good health (not recorded which).

This clonotype was picked up a small number of times. The chain recombines TRBV28 with TRBJ2-1; the match to TRBD2 covers 8 bases. This CDR3 spans 14 amino acids. The V and J ends lost 5 bases and 7 bases, in that order; junction bases with no gene match: 7. Germline assignment: CDR1 MDHEN and CDR2 SYDVKM. DNA for the CDR3: TGTGCCAGCAGTCCGGGAGGGCCGGAAAATGAGCAGTTCTTC. It yields the protein CASSPGGPENEQFF.

The chain is built from TRBV12-3 or TRBV12-4 and TRBJ1-5, with D possibly being TRBD1 (5 bases). V was trimmed by 6 bases and J by 1 base, leaving 19 bases between them. The CDR3 spans 17 residues. CDR3 residues: CASSLESGGASNQPQHF. Written as DNA, the CDR3 is TGTGCCAGCAGCCTCGAATCGGGAGGGGCAAGCAATCAGCCCCAGCATTTT.

Worth noting for this clonotype: This clone may be a read error of a much larger clone one base away. The chain uses TRBV7-9 and TRBJ2-7, with 12 bases identical to TRBD1. In germline, CDR1 is SEHNR, CDR2 FQNEAQ (reference sequence). The CDR3 length is 15 residues. CDR3 sequence: CANSSSGTGGAEQYF. The CDR3 DNA reads TGTGCCAACAGCTCGTCCGGGACAGGGGGCGCCGAGCAGTACTTC.

This clonotype was recorded many times. The CDR3 nucleotides are TGCAGTGCAGCCCCGACAGGGAGCCATACGCAGTATTTT. Its protein product is CSAAPTGSHTQYF. J is TRBJ2-3 and V is TRBV20-1; 7 bases agree with TRBD1. Germline V gives CDR1 DFQATT, CDR2 SNEGSKA (reference sequence). The CDR3 contains 13 residues. Trimming at V came to 6 bases and at J to 7 bases, leaving 10 bases not matched to a gene.

This clonotype was counted many times. This chain connects TRBV12-3 or TRBV12-4 to TRBJ2-2; TRBD1 matches at 11 bases. The CDR3 contains 15 residues. V lost 5 bases to trimming and J lost 6 bases; unmatched junction nucleotides: 5. The chain's CDR3 is CASSPPGQGAGELFF. CDR3 sequence (DNA): TGTGCCAGCAGTCCGCCGGGACAGGGGGCCGGGGAGCTGTTTTTT.

J is TRBJ1-2 and V is TRBV11-1; D perhaps matches TRBD1 (6 bases). Trimming stripped 5 bases from V and 4 bases from J, with 17 bases between. Germline V CDR1 and CDR2: SGHAT, FQDESV (reference sequence). CDR3 length: 15 residues. The CDR3 bases are TGTGCCAGCAGCCCGTTACAGGGATTGGGCTATGGCTACACCTTC. Its translation is CASSPLQGLGYGYTF.

This clonotype was seen only a few times. This sequence joins TRBV6-4 and TRBJ1-6, with D uncertain. V lost 6 bases and J lost 5, with 8 bases in between. CDR3 length: 13 residues. Germline CDR1 MRHNA, CDR2 SNTAGT. CDR3 in amino acids: CASSSDHNSPLHF. In DNA form, the CDR3 reads TGTGCCAGCAGCAGCGATCATAATTCACCCCTCCACTTT.

This clonotype occurred a few times. The chain is built from TRBV25-1 and TRBJ2-3, with 8 bases fitting TRBD2. Germline CDR1 reads MGHDK; CDR2 reads SYGVNS. The V and J ends lost 11 bases and 2 bases, in that order; junction bases with no gene match: 6. The CDR3 covers 13 residues. CDR3 in amino acids: CAARTSNTDTQYF. The CDR3 bases are TGTGCCGCCAGGACTAGCAACACAGATACGCAGTATTTT.

The chain has TRBV5-1 and TRBJ2-3, with 7 bases lining up with TRBD2. CDR1 SGHRS and CDR2 YFSETQ come from the germline V gene. J lost 4 bases, V lost 4 bases, and 9 bases had no gene match. This CDR3 has 15 residues. CDR3 residues: CASSAGTAGADTQYF. CDR3 coding DNA: TGCGCCAGCAGCGCCGGGACTGCGGGGGCAGATACGCAGTATTTT.

This clonotype was observed at least ten times. This sequence joins TRBV7-2 and TRBJ2-6; either TRBD1 or TRBD2 may supply D (5 bases each). The length of the CDR3 is 16 residues. Trimming removed 5 bases from V and 0 bases from J, with 11 bases in between. CDR1 and CDR2 (germline): SGHTA, FQGNSA. CDR3 nucleotide sequence: TGTGCCAGCAGCGGGGGACCTCTCTCTGGGGCCAACGTCCTGACTTTC. Protein sequence: CASSGGPLSGANVLTF. The full variable domain, with the rest looked up from reference TRBV7-2 and TRBJ2-6, is GAGVSQSPSNKVTEKGKDVELRCDPISGHTALYWYRQSLGQGLEFLIYFQGNSAPDKSGLPSDRFSAERTGGSVSTLTIQRTQQEDSAVYLCASSGGPLSGANVLTFGAGSRLTVL.

This clonotype was observed a handful of times. This rearrangement joins TRBV19 to TRBJ1-5; the match to TRBD1 covers 7 bases. Germline V CDR1 and CDR2: LNHDA, SQIVND (reference sequence). This CDR3 region has 15 residues. J was trimmed by 5 bases and V by 9 bases; bases with no gene match: 13. The chain's CDR3 is CASLTYRGSHQPQHF. CDR3 in DNA: TGTGCCAGCCTTACCTACAGGGGCTCCCATCAGCCCCAGCATTTT. The entire variable domain, with the rest obtained from reference TRBV19 and TRBJ1-5, is as follows: DGGITQSPKYLFRKEGQNVTLSCEQNLNHDAMYWYRQDPGQGLRLIYYSQIVNDFQKGDIAEGYSVSREKKESFPLTVTSAQKNPTAFYLCASLTYRGSHQPQHFGDGTRLSIL.

This clonotype was detected a few times. The gene calls are TRBV24-1 and TRBJ2-3; 11 positions agree with TRBD1. Germline V gene sequence: CDR1 KGHDR, CDR2 SFDVKD. The CDR3 sequence is 13 residues long. V dropped 11 bases and J dropped 2; count of bases not matched to a gene: 2. The CDR3 DNA sequence: TGTGCCATTGGACAGGGGGCCACAGATACGCAGTATTTT. Residues: CAIGQGATDTQYF.

The genes are TRBV5-1 and TRBJ2-1; 8 nucleotides align to TRBD2. The CDR3 has 18 amino acids. Germline CDR1 reads SGHRS; CDR2 reads YFSETQ. V trimming: 4 bases; J trimming: 9 bases; junction bases outside the gene matches: 21. CDR3 bases: TGCGCCAGCAGCCCAGGATTACCGGGACTAGTAAGGTCCGGTGAGCAGTTCTTC. This sequence encodes CASSPGLPGLVRSGEQFF.

The V call is TRBV19, the J call TRBJ2-3, with D tentatively TRBD1 or TRBD2 (5 bases each). Germline loops: CDR1 LNHDA, CDR2 SQIVND (reference sequence). CDR3 length equals 14 residues. The CDR3 coding sequence is TGTGCTTCTCGGGGCGGCTCCTTCACAGATACGCAGTATTTT. Protein sequence: CASRGGSFTDTQYF.

Ten or more counts support this clonotype. The rearrangement joins TRBV9 to TRBJ2-3; 11 bases line up with TRBD2. Germline trimming cut 0 bases from V and 6 bases from J; bases unmatched to any gene: 6. The CDR3 loop spans 16 amino acids. Germline V lookup: CDR1 SGDLS, CDR2 YYNGEE. CDR3 sequence reads: CASSVDLAGGRDTQYF. CDR3 nucleotide sequence: TGTGCCAGCAGCGTAGATCTAGCGGGAGGTAGGGATACGCAGTATTTT.

Turning to this clonotype: A clone one base away is much larger, so this may be a read error. This chain links TRBV9 with TRBJ2-7; 9 positions match TRBD2. The CDR3 is 14 amino acids. Per germline, CDR1 SGDLS and CDR2 YYNGEE. This CDR3 reads CASSVARTSVEQCF. In DNA form, the CDR3 reads TGTGCCAGCAGCGTAGCTAGGACTAGCGTTGAGCAGTGCTTC. The variable domain in full, completed from reference TRBV9 and TRBJ2-7, reads DSGVTQTPKHLITATGQRVTLRCSPRSGDLSVYWYQQSLDQGLQFLIQYYNGEERAKGNILERFSAQQFPDLHSELNLSSLELGDSALYFCASSVARTSVEQCFGPGTRLTVT.

This chain links TRBV6-1 with TRBJ1-6; D is ambiguous. CDR3 length equals 13 residues. V was clipped by 6 bases and J by 8 bases, with 11 bases between them. Germline V gene data show CDR1 as MNHNS and CDR2 as SASEGT. The CDR3 nucleotides read TGTGCCAGCAGCCCTGATTGGGATTCACCCCTCCACTTT. Residues: CASSPDWDSPLHF.

In this sample, this clonotype turned up many times. This chain links TRBV6-2 or TRBV6-3 with TRBJ2-3, with a possible D match to TRBD2 (5 bases). The germline V gene encodes CDR1 MNHEY and CDR2 SVGEGT. CDR3 size: 14 residues. Trimming removed 4 bases at V and 5 bases at J, with 13 bases between. The CDR3: CASSFSRTGDTQYF. As DNA, the CDR3 is TGTGCCAGCAGTTTTTCCAGGACTGGAGATACGCAGTATTTT.

In this sample, this clonotype turned up a few times. The chain recombines TRBV30 with TRBJ2-7; D remains ambiguous. V was pared by 5 bases and J by 3 bases, with 11 bases between. In germline, CDR1 is GTSNPN, CDR2 SVGIG (reference sequence). The CDR3 spans 12 residues. This CDR3 is CAWGVKLYEQYF. In nucleotides, the CDR3 is TGTGCCTGGGGGGTGAAGCTCTACGAGCAGTACTTC.

The chain uses TRBV28 and TRBJ2-7; 7 positions agree with TRBD1. Looked up from germline, CDR1 is MDHEN and CDR2 is SYDVKM. The V segment lost 7 bases and the J segment 3 bases; nucleotides outside the gene matches: 12. This CDR3 has 15 amino acids. The CDR3 spells CASNSPTGAFYEQYF. DNA for the CDR3: TGTGCCAGCAATTCACCCACAGGGGCTTTCTACGAGCAGTACTTC. Full variable domain (remainder filled in from reference TRBV28 and TRBJ2-7): DVKVTQSSRYLVKRTGEKVFLECVQDMDHENMFWYRQDPGLGLRLIYFSYDVKMKEKGDIPEGYSVSREKKERFSLILESASTNQTSMYLCASNSPTGAFYEQYFGPGTRLTVT.

This clonotype came up many times. V usage is TRBV5-1 and J usage is TRBJ2-7; 8 nucleotides align to TRBD2. This CDR3 contains 14 residues. The germline V gene has CDR1 SGHRS and CDR2 YFSETQ. The V segment lost 0 bases and the J segment 7 bases; nucleotides outside the gene matches: 6. The CDR3 is CASSLGSGTWEQYF. CDR3 nucleotide sequence: TGCGCCAGCAGCTTGGGTAGCGGGACGTGGGAGCAGTACTTC.

V and J are TRBV24-1 and TRBJ2-1; 7 nucleotides match TRBD1. J was trimmed by 5 bases and V by 4 bases; bases with no gene match: 4. Germline CDR1 KGHDR, CDR2 SFDVKD. The length of the CDR3 is 14 residues. The CDR3 region is CATSDWTGNNEQFF. CDR3 in DNA: TGTGCCACCAGTGACTGGACAGGCAACAATGAGCAGTTCTTC.

This clonotype was seen at least ten times. V and J are TRBV11-2 and TRBJ2-1; the D gene is possibly TRBD2 (6 bases). The length of the CDR3 is 14 residues. In germline, CDR1 is SGHAT, CDR2 FQNNGV. The V and J ends lost 8 bases and 4 bases respectively, with 15 bases between them. The CDR3 sequence: CASGGVSGYNEQFF. The CDR3, as DNA: TGTGCCAGCGGCGGGGTTTCTGGGTACAATGAGCAGTTCTTC.

This clonotype was seen once. This may arise from a read error, as a much more abundant clone is one base away. V gene TRBV5-1 combines with J gene TRBJ2-1, with D uncertain. CDR3 length: 15 residues. Germline CDR1 and CDR2: SGHRS and YFSETQ. CDR3 region: CASSFGVGSYSEQFF. The CDR3 DNA is TGCGCCAGCAGCTTTGGCGTAGGGTCCTACAGTGAGCAGTTCTTC.

This clonotype was recorded at least ten times. The rearrangement uses TRBV20-1 and TRBJ1-2; D ambiguous. The CDR3 totals 14 residues. Germline CDR1 DFQATT, CDR2 SNEGSKA (reference sequence). The germline V and J ends were trimmed by 6 bases and 7 bases, with 21 bases remaining between them. The CDR3 loop is CSADWQAGKGGYTF. CDR3 bases: TGCAGTGCCGATTGGCAGGCCGGAAAGGGTGGCTACACCTTC.

Regarding this clonotype: This may be a read error, as it is one base from a much larger clone. The chain carries TRBV12-3 or TRBV12-4 and TRBJ2-5; 7 positions agree with TRBD2. The CDR3 runs to 14 residues. DNA of the CDR3: TGTGCCAGCGGCAAGGGAGCCGCGGGAGAGACCCTGTACTTC. Amino acid sequence: CASGKGAAGETLYF.

This clonotype was seen at least ten times. CDR3 sequence (DNA): TGTGCCAGCAGCCGAAACCCGGGACAGGATAATTCACCCCTCCACTTT. The encoded protein is CASSRNPGQDNSPLHF. This chain connects TRBV7-2 to TRBJ1-6; 8 positions agree with TRBD1. The germline V gene has CDR1 SGHTA and CDR2 FQGNSA. The CDR3 sequence is 16 residues long. The J segment lost 5 bases and the V segment lost 5 bases, leaving 8 bases of the junction unmatched.

This clonotype was counted at least ten times. The gene calls are TRBV20-1 and TRBJ1-5; D gene ambiguous. V was clipped by 4 bases and J by 3 bases, with 16 bases between them. Germline loops: CDR1 DFQATT, CDR2 SNEGSKA (reference sequence). This CDR3 has 15 residues. Here the CDR3 DNA reads TGCAGTGCTAACCGAGGAGGGTCGATCAATCAGCCCCAGCATTTT. This gives the protein CSANRGGSINQPQHF.

This clonotype was seen repeatedly, ten times or more. The chain links TRBV7-2 to TRBJ2-5; 9 nucleotides agree with TRBD1. V lost 4 bases, J lost 2 bases, and 5 bases stayed unmatched. CDR1 is SGHTA and CDR2 is FQGNSA in the germline V gene. There are 15 residues in the CDR3. In DNA form, the CDR3 reads TGTGCCAGCAGCTGGGGGGACAGGGTTCAAGAGACCCAGTACTTC. Translated, it gives CASSWGDRVQETQYF.

This clonotype was found many times. This chain joins TRBV28 and TRBJ1-1, with D uncertain. The germline V and J ends were trimmed by 6 bases and 0 bases, with 8 bases remaining between them. The germline CDR1 and CDR2 sequences are MDHEN and SYDVKM. CDR3 length: 13 amino acids. CDR3 loop: CASRQQVNTEAFF. DNA for the CDR3: TGTGCCAGCAGACAGCAGGTGAACACTGAAGCTTTCTTT.